The sequence of this T cell receptor (beta chain) was determined in a study of cytomegalovirus exposure and HLA in healthy donors. General study points: TCR beta V- and J-gene trimming, according to a later analysis, was linked to a missense DCLRE1C variant.

Use of 60 Vbeta and 13 Jbeta primers characterized the PCR. Repertoires were generated with immunoSEQ multiplex PCR, while TCRdb's copy carries only in-frame clones and drops some. The sample records some 120,000 clones, 65% to 90% being singletons. Germline lookup yields CDR1 KGHSH and CDR2 LQKENI. This CDR3 contains 13 residues. Trimming shortened V by 3 bases and J by 4 bases, and 10 bases separated the two germline ends. Of note for this clone: Its target is not known. Other DNA sequences in the sample encode the same CDR3.

The chain is built from TRBV18 and TRBJ2-7; D not certain. The sequencing input was PBMCs. The sequence derives from a male donor in good health and CMV-seropositive. The CDR3 loop is CASSPPGGYEQYF. The CDR3, as DNA: TGTGCCAGCTCACCCCCCGGCGGTTACGAGCAGTACTTC.